This T cell receptor beta chain was captured by sequencing in a study of T cell changes during pregnancy in multiple sclerosis. Method: immunoSEQ multiplex PCR; TCRdb's copy keeps in-frame clones and lacks some. This repertoire shows approximately 41,000 clones, 90% found once; its top ten account for 10%. Per germline, CDR1 MGHRA and CDR2 YSYEKL. The CDR3 loop spans 15 amino acids. V gave up 1 base and J gave up 4 bases, with 13 bases separating them. This clonotype originated in a female donor with multiple sclerosis, enrolled in a pregnancy study. The sample in question was CD8+ T cells from peripheral blood mononuclear cells, obtained in the first trimester of pregnancy. The V and J genes are TRBV4-1 and TRBJ1-2; D not resolved. This chain's CDR3 is CASSQGTGEGYGYTF. In nucleotides, the CDR3 is TGCGCCAGCAGCCAAGGAACGGGAGAGGGCTATGGCTACACCTTC.